This entry lists 29 T cell receptor beta chains sequenced from one sample in a study of preoperative IRX-2 immunotherapy in early breast cancer (dated by TCRdb to the late 2010s). The library was built by means of the immunoSEQ multiplex PCR assay. TCRdb limited this immuneACCESS table to in-frame rearrangements with V and J called. A share of clones is missing; checked studies link under half to unresolved V genes, and the rest is unexplained. Within this sample are 90,000 to 100,000 clones, with 86% of them counted one time only. About 2% of the sample is taken by the ten largest. Reading the label with the study, this specimen's treatment or condition is: preoperative locoregional IRX-2 cytokine immunotherapy. Here the sequenced sample was tumor tissue, taken after IRX-2 immunotherapy. Every receptor here comes from a human donor with breast cancer.

This sequence joins TRBV5-1 and TRBJ1-3; D gene ambiguous. The CDR3 totals 15 residues. V shed 4 bases and J shed 0 bases, with 11 bases lying between them. CDR1 SGHRS and CDR2 YFSETQ come from the germline V gene. For the CDR3, the DNA is TGCGCCAGCAGCGCCACGGCCGTCTCTGGAAACACCATATATTTT. Its protein product is CASSATAVSGNTIYF.

This chain connects TRBV6-8 to TRBJ1-5; the D is unclear. The CDR3 has 14 amino acids. Germline V gene lookup returns CDR1 MNHGY and CDR2 SAAAGT. Trimming removed 10 bases from V and 6 bases from J, with 19 bases in between. The CDR3 region has the DNA TGTGCCACAACTGGGGAGGGTTTGGGTCAGCCCCAGCATTTT. Amino acid sequence: CATTGEGLGQPQHF.

CDR3 in amino acids: CSVEERGNGYTF. The DNA for the CDR3 is TGCAGCGTTGAGGAAAGGGGTAATGGCTACACCTTC. J is TRBJ1-2 and V is TRBV29-1; D possibly corresponds to TRBD1 (5 bases). The CDR3 runs 12 residues. CDR1 and CDR2 from the germline V gene are SQVTM and ANQGSEA. Trimming removed 3 bases at V and 6 bases at J, with 11 bases between.

The chain couples TRBV18 to TRBJ1-3; D is uncertain. Germline CDR1 KGHSH, CDR2 LQKENI. The CDR3 has 14 residues. V was cut by 6 bases and J by 6 bases, with 15 bases left in between. The CDR3 DNA sequence: TGTGCCAGCTCCCCCCCGGGGAAATCAAACACCATATATTTT. It specifies CASSPPGKSNTIYF. The full variable domain, rest sourced from reference TRBV18 and TRBJ1-3, is NAGVMQNPRHLVRRRGQEARLRCSPMKGHSHVYWYRQLPEEGLKFMVYLQKENIIDESGMPKERFSAEFPKEGPSILRIQQVVRGDSAAYFCASSPPGKSNTIYFGEGSWLTVV.

V and J are TRBV5-1 and TRBJ2-3; 8 bases match TRBD1. CDR1 and CDR2 (germline): SGHRS, YFSETQ. This CDR3 has 15 amino acids. V shed 4 bases and J 6 bases; nucleotides not matched to a gene: 10. The CDR3 region is CASSRSGQGADTQYF. The CDR3 DNA is TGCGCCAGCAGCCGGAGTGGGCAGGGGGCGGATACGCAGTATTTT. The variable domain in full, with the rest retrieved from reference TRBV5-1 and TRBJ2-3, is KAGVTQTPRYLIKTRGQQVTLSCSPISGHRSVSWYQQTPGQGLQFLFEYFSETQRNKGNFPGRFSGRQFSNSRSEMNVSTLELGDSALYLCASSRSGQGADTQYFGPGTRLTVL.

The V gene is TRBV28, the J gene TRBJ2-1; D gene unclear. The CDR3 contains 12 residues. Trimming cost V 7 bases and J 1 base, with 5 bases left between them. CDR1 is MDHEN, CDR2 SYDVKM, per germline. The CDR3 coding sequence is TGTGCCAGCAAAGCTTCCTACAATGAGCAGTTCTTC. This sequence encodes CASKASYNEQFF. The complete variable domain, with remaining parts taken from reference TRBV28 and TRBJ2-1, reads DVKVTQSSRYLVKRTGEKVFLECVQDMDHENMFWYRQDPGLGLRLIYFSYDVKMKEKGDIPEGYSVSREKKERFSLILESASTNQTSMYLCASKASYNEQFFGPGTRLTVL.

The chain employs TRBV10-3 and TRBJ2-3; D remains unclear. Germline loops: CDR1 ENHRY, CDR2 SYGVKD. This CDR3 comprises 15 residues. The ends were cut back, 2 bases at V and 0 bases at J, with 9 bases in the middle. The CDR3 DNA reads TGTGCCATCAGTGAGGACCCTACTAGCACAGATACGCAGTATTTT. Its protein is CAISEDPTSTDTQYF.

The CDR3 coding sequence is TGTGCCAGCTCACCCGGGAGGCGCACTGAAGCTTTCTTT. It translates to CASSPGRRTEAFF. The chain combines TRBV18 with TRBJ1-1; D unresolved. Trimming stripped 3 bases from V and 4 bases from J, with 9 bases between. This CDR3 is built from 13 residues. CDR1 is KGHSH, CDR2 LQKENI, per germline.

The genes are TRBV19 and TRBJ1-4; TRBD1 might be the D (6 bases). V lost 5 bases to trimming and J lost 0 bases, with 10 bases between them. The CDR3 is 15 residues long. Germline CDR1 LNHDA, CDR2 SQIVND (reference sequence). The CDR3, as DNA: TGTGCCAGTAGTCCTCAGGGGCCAACTAATGAAAAACTGTTTTTT. Translation: CASSPQGPTNEKLFF.

This chain uses TRBV10-1 with TRBJ2-1; 8 positions agree with TRBD2. Germline V lookup: CDR1 WNHNN, CDR2 SYGVQD (reference sequence). J lost 15 bases, V lost 0 bases, and 10 bases had no gene match. The CDR3 has 14 residues. CDR3 in DNA: TGCGCCAGCAGTGAGTCGGGACGGGGGGGTAGTACGTTCTTC. Translated, it gives CASSESGRGGSTFF.

V gene TRBV11-3 combines with J gene TRBJ1-2, with D unresolved. The CDR3 sequence is 14 residues long. From germline, CDR1 is SGHNT and CDR2 YENEEA. Trimming shortened V by 5 bases and J by 8 bases, and 18 bases separated the two germline ends. The CDR3 sequence is CASSQVGEASGYTF. DNA for the CDR3: TGTGCCAGCAGCCAAGTTGGTGAGGCATCGGGCTACACCTTC.

The gene calls are TRBV6-8 and TRBJ1-5, with a tentative D call TRBD1 (5 bases). V lost 5 bases, J lost 0 bases, and 11 bases lay in between. The CDR3 runs to 15 residues. Germline CDR1 is MNHGY and CDR2 is SAAAGT. The CDR3: CASSGGDFSNQPQHF. The CDR3 region has the DNA TGTGCCAGCAGTGGGGGGGATTTTAGCAATCAGCCCCAGCATTTT.

The chain employs TRBV5-1 and TRBJ2-3; tentatively, D is TRBD2 (5 bases). The germline CDR1 and CDR2 sequences are SGHRS and YFSETQ. The V and J ends lost 2 bases and 4 bases respectively, with 11 bases between them. This CDR3 is built from 14 residues. In nucleotides, the CDR3 is TGCGCCAGCAGCTTAAGAGGGCCGGCAGATACGCAGTATTTT. Residues: CASSLRGPADTQYF.

This clone was detected a few times. V usage is TRBV7-6 and J usage is TRBJ2-7, with 11 bases matching TRBD2. CDR1 is SGHVS, CDR2 FNYEAQ, per germline. V was clipped by 2 bases and J by 9 bases; unmatched bases: 12. This CDR3 contains 16 residues. CDR3: CASSLSQTSGGGVQYF. The DNA for the CDR3 is TGTGCCAGCAGCTTAAGCCAAACTAGCGGGGGAGGTGTGCAGTACTTC. The full variable domain, rest sourced from reference TRBV7-6 and TRBJ2-7, is GAGVSQSPRYKVTKRGQDVALRCDPISGHVSLYWYRQALGQGPEFLTYFNYEAQQDKSGLPNDRFSAERPEGSISTLTIQRTEQRDSAMYRCASSLSQTSGGGVQYFGPGTRLTVT.

The genes are TRBV19 and TRBJ1-4; 7 nucleotides line up with TRBD1. The CDR3 runs 14 residues. Losses at the gene ends were 11 bases for V and 4 bases for J; bases not matched to a gene: 10. CDR1 is LNHDA, CDR2 SQIVND, per germline (reference sequence). Written as DNA, the CDR3 is TGTGCCTCTCGGCCAGGGGGGAATAATGAAAAACTGTTTTTT. As protein: CASRPGGNNEKLFF.

The chain uses TRBV6-8 and TRBJ2-7; perhaps TRBD1 as D (5 bases). The V gene's germline CDR1 is MNHGY and CDR2 SAAAGT. This CDR3 has 15 residues. Trimming left V 2 bases short and J 6 bases short, with 17 bases between. For the CDR3, the DNA is TGTGCCAGCAGTTACGACTGGCAGGGCCTGGGCGAGCAGTACTTC. Amino acid sequence: CASSYDWQGLGEQYF.

This chain connects TRBV11-1 to TRBJ2-2, with TRBD1 matching 8 bases. Trimming took 3 bases from V and 5 from J; bases not matched to a gene: 5. This CDR3 region has 15 residues. Germline CDR1 reads SGHAT; CDR2 reads FQDESV (reference sequence). The CDR3 reads CASSLGQVGTGELFF. In nucleotides, the CDR3 is TGTGCCAGCAGCTTGGGACAGGTCGGGACCGGGGAGCTGTTTTTT. The whole variable domain, remainder taken from reference TRBV11-1 and TRBJ2-2, is EAEVAQSPRYKITEKSQAVAFWCDPISGHATLYWYRQILGQGPELLVQFQDESVVDDSQLPKDRFSAERLKGVDSTLKIQPAELGDSAMYLCASSLGQVGTGELFFGEGSRLTVL.

The rearrangement joins TRBV29-1 to TRBJ1-1, with TRBD1 matching 9 bases. There are 12 residues in the CDR3. Germline V CDR1 and CDR2: SQVTM, ANQGSEA. The ends lost 6 bases at V and 7 bases at J; junction bases unmatched: 6. The CDR3 here is CSVGQGSSEAFF. Written as DNA, the CDR3 is TGCAGCGTAGGACAGGGGTCAAGTGAAGCTTTCTTT.

The chain joins TRBV11-3 to TRBJ1-5, with 8 positions matching TRBD1. V was pared by 1 base and J by 7 bases, with 6 bases of the junction left unmatched. Germline V gene sequence: CDR1 SGHNT, CDR2 YENEEA. The CDR3 covers 15 residues. The DNA of the CDR3 is TGTGCCAGCAGCTTAGGGGAGACAGGGGACCAGCCCCAGCATTTT. Encoded protein: CASSLGETGDQPQHF.

The chain couples TRBV10-3 to TRBJ1-1; 7 bases are shared with TRBD1. This CDR3 is built from 13 residues. Germline CDR1 and CDR2: ENHRY and SYGVKD. The junction had 8 bases not matched to a gene; V was cut back by 2 bases and J by 11 bases. CDR3 loop: CAISEPGQRTAFF. CDR3 nucleotides: TGTGCCATCAGTGAGCCGGGACAGCGAACGGCTTTCTTT.

V and J are TRBV30 and TRBJ2-2; D might be TRBD1 (5 bases). The CDR3 sequence is 14 residues long. Germline V gives CDR1 GTSNPN, CDR2 SVGIG (reference sequence). Trimming pared 4 bases from V and 2 bases from J, leaving 11 bases between. The CDR3 loop is CAWKTATNTGELFF. CDR3 DNA: TGTGCCTGGAAGACAGCTACCAACACCGGGGAGCTGTTTTTT.

V is TRBV6-8 and J is TRBJ2-7, with 8 bases aligning to TRBD1. Germline CDR1 and CDR2: MNHGY and SAAAGT. The V gene end was trimmed by 5 bases and the J gene end by 6 bases; junction bases not matched to a gene: 9. The CDR3 length is 14 residues. Here the CDR3 reads CASSDWTGTFEQYF. The DNA of the CDR3 is TGTGCCAGCAGTGATTGGACAGGGACTTTCGAGCAGTACTTC.

This clone appeared once. Coverage ceases 1 residue before the CDR3 finishes, and the germline J gene fills in the end. J is TRBJ1-5 and V is TRBV6-1; 10 bases match TRBD1. V lost 1 base and J lost 5; bases outside the gene matches: 2. Germline CDR1 MNHNS, CDR2 SASEGT. CDR3 size: 15 residues. The CDR3 spells CASSEGDRGYQPQHF. The CDR3 bases that were read are TGTGCCAGCAGTGAAGGGGACAGGGGCTATCAGCCCCAGCAT.

This clone was recorded a few times. J is TRBJ2-7 and V is TRBV11-3, with TRBD1 identical over 7 bases. Trimming at V came to 3 bases and at J to 1 base, leaving 6 bases not matched to a gene. The CDR3 is 15 residues long. Germline assignment: CDR1 SGHNT and CDR2 YENEEA. In DNA form, the CDR3 reads TGTGCCAGCAGCTTGGCCATGACAGGGTCCTACGAGCAGTACTTC. It encodes CASSLAMTGSYEQYF.

The chain's CDR3 is CASSSDRGKGNQPQHF. Written as DNA, the CDR3 is TGTGCCAGCAGCTCGGACAGGGGAAAGGGTAATCAGCCCCAGCATTTT. The gene calls are TRBV7-8 and TRBJ1-5; 9 bases are a match to TRBD1. V lost 4 bases and J lost 4; bases outside the gene matches: 8. The CDR3 has 16 amino acids. Per the germline V gene, CDR1 is SGHVS and CDR2 is FQNEAQ.

The chain couples TRBV29-1 to TRBJ2-1, with 13 bases fitting TRBD2. Germline V gene lookup returns CDR1 SQVTM and CDR2 ANQGSEA. Losses at the gene ends were 7 bases for V and 7 bases for J; bases not matched to a gene: 7. There are 14 residues in the CDR3. CDR3 in amino acids: CSARGLAGINEQFF. The CDR3, as DNA: TGCAGCGCTAGGGGACTAGCGGGAATAAATGAGCAGTTCTTC.

The V call is TRBV18, the J call TRBJ2-5; maybe TRBD1 (6 bases). The V end lost 5 bases, the J end lost 2 bases, and 9 bases lay between the germline ends. The CDR3 is made up of 13 amino acids. Germline V gives CDR1 KGHSH, CDR2 LQKENI. CDR3 amino acids: CASSSGAQETQYF. CDR3 nucleotide sequence: TGTGCCAGCTCATCAGGGGCACAAGAGACCCAGTACTTC.

V is TRBV15 and J is TRBJ2-2; D ambiguous. V was clipped by 3 bases and J by 1 base, with 6 bases between them. The CDR3 loop spans 14 amino acids. Per germline, CDR1 LNHNV and CDR2 YYDKDF (reference sequence). CDR3 in amino acids: CATSSLLNTGELFF. The CDR3 bases are TGTGCCACCAGCAGCCTTTTGAACACCGGGGAGCTGTTTTTT.

The V call is TRBV6-8, the J call TRBJ1-1; D perhaps matches TRBD1 (5 bases). Trimming pared 4 bases from V and 7 bases from J, leaving 13 bases between. CDR1 and CDR2 from the germline V gene are MNHGY and SAAAGT. The CDR3 is 13 amino acids. CDR3 region: CASSSLGAVEAFF. The CDR3 nucleotides read TGTGCCAGCAGTTCCCTCGGGGCAGTTGAAGCTTTCTTT.